Sequencing of this TCR beta chain was carried out in a study of CD8+CD57+ T cells in acquired aplastic anemia. Study-wide context: Mean yield of DNA from sorted CD4+ and CD8+ cells was roughly 3.4 ug. Study conclusions and caveats: Any difference that existed in CD8+ Simpson's diversity between patients and controls was not significant.

The CDR3 is 14 amino acids. Trimming took off 0 bases at V and 4 bases at J, with 8 bases between the two ends. This clonotype was picked up many times. Its antigen is not known. Profiles of TCR beta VDJ and CDR3 were generated from a genomic DNA template. Each CDR3 protein gets one entry after TCRdb re-called the reads with MiXCR. In the table there are some 140,000 distinct CDR3 sequences, 40% to 65% of which are singletons. The authors sequenced patients whose flow cytometry had shown CD8+CD57+ cell expansion. Patient blood was sampled before any therapy had been received. The sample comprised sorted CD4+, CD8+, or CD8+CD57+ T cells (not recorded which) from PBMCs. The chain employs TRBV12-3 or TRBV12-4 and TRBJ2-3; a weak D match, TRBD1 (5 bases). The receptor's source is a human donor with aplastic anemia. DNA of the CDR3: TGTGCCAGCAGTTTAGCGCAGGGCCCAGATACGCAGTATTTT. As protein: CASSLAQGPDTQYF.